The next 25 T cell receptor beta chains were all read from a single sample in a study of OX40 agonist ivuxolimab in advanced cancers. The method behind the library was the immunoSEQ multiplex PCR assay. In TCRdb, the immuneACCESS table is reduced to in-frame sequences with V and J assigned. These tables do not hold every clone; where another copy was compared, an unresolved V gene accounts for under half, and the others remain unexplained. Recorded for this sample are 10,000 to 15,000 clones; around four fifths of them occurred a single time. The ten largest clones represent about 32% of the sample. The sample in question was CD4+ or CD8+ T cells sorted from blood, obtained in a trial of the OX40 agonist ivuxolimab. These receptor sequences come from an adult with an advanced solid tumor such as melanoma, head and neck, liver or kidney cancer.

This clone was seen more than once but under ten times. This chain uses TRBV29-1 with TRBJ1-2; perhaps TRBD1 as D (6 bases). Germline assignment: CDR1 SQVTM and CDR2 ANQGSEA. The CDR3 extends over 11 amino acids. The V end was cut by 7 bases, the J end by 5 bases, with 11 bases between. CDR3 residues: CSASDSYGYTF. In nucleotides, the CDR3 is TGCAGCGCTTCGGACAGTTATGGCTACACCTTC.

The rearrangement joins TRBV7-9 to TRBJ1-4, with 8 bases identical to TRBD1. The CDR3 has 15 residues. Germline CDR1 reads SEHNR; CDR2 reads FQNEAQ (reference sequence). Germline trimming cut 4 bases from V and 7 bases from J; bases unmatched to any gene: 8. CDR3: CASSYLQGEVEKLFF. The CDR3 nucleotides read TGTGCCAGCAGCTACCTACAGGGGGAGGTTGAAAAACTGTTTTTT.

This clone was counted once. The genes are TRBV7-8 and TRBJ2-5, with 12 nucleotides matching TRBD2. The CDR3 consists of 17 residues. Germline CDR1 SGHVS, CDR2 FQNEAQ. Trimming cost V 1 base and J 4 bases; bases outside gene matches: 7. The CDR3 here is CASSLGRTSGILETQYF. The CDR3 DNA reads TGTGCCAGCAGCTTAGGACGGACTAGCGGGATTCTAGAGACCCAGTACTTC.

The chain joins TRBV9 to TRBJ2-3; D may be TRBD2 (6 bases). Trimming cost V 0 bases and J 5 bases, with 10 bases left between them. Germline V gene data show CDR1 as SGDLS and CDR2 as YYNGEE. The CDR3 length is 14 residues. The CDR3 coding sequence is TGTGCCAGCAGCGTAGCGGGAGTGGTAGATACGCAGTATTTT. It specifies CASSVAGVVDTQYF.

CDR3 in amino acids: CASNVRQGSSYEQYF. Written as DNA, the CDR3 is TGTGCCAGCAACGTTCGACAGGGGAGCTCCTACGAGCAGTACTTC. J is TRBJ2-7 and V is TRBV28; 8 nucleotides line up with TRBD1. V lost 7 bases, J lost 0 bases, and 8 bases stayed unmatched. In germline, CDR1 is MDHEN, CDR2 SYDVKM. This CDR3 has 15 residues.

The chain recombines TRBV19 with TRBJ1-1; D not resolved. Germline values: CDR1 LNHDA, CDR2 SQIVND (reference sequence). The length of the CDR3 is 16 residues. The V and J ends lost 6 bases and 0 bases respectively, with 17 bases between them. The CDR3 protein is CASRWRNHNMNTEAFF. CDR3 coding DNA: TGTGCCAGTAGGTGGAGGAATCATAACATGAACACTGAAGCTTTCTTT.

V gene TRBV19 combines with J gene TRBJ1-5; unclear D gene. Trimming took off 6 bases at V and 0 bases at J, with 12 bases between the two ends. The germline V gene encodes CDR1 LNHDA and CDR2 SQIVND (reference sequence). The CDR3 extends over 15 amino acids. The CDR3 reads CASSLQRTSNQPQHF. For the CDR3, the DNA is TGTGCCAGTAGCCTCCAAAGAACTAGCAATCAGCCCCAGCATTTT. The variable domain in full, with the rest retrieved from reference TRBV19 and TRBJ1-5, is DGGITQSPKYLFRKEGQNVTLSCEQNLNHDAMYWYRQDPGQGLRLIYYSQIVNDFQKGDIAEGYSVSREKKESFPLTVTSAQKNPTAFYLCASSLQRTSNQPQHFGDGTRLSIL.

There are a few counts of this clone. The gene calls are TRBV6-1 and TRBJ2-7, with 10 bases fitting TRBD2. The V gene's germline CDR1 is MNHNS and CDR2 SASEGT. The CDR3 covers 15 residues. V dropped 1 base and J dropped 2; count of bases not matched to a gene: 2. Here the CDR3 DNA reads TGTGCCAGCAGTGAAGGGAGCGGGAGGGCCTACGAGCAGTACTTC. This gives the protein CASSEGSGRAYEQYF.

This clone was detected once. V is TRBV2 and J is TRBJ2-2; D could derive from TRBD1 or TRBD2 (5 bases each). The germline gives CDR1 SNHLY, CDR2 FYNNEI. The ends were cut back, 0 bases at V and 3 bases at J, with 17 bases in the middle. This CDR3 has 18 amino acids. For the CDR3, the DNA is TGTGCCAGCAGTGAAGCGGCTGGGACCCGCAGCTACACCGGGGAGCTGTTTTTT. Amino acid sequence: CASSEAAGTRSYTGELFF. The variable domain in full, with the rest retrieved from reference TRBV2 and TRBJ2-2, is EPEVTQTPSHQVTQMGQEVILRCVPISNHLYFYWYRQILGQKVEFLVSFYNNEISEKSEIFDDQFSVERPDGSNFTLKIRSTKLEDSAMYFCASSEAAGTRSYTGELFFGEGSRLTVL.

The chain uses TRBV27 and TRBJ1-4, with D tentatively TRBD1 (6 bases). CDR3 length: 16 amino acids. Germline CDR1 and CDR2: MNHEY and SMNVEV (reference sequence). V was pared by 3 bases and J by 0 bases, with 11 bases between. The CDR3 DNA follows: TGTGCCAGCAGTTTCACAGGGTTGTCAACTAATGAAAAACTGTTTTTT. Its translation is CASSFTGLSTNEKLFF.

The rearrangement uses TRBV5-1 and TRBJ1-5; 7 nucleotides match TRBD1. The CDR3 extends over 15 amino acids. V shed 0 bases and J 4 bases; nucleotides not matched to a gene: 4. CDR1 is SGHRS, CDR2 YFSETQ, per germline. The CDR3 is CASSLGGQANQPQHF. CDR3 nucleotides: TGCGCCAGCAGCTTGGGCGGACAGGCTAATCAGCCCCAGCATTTT. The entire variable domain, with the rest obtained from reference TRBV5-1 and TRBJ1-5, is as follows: KAGVTQTPRYLIKTRGQQVTLSCSPISGHRSVSWYQQTPGQGLQFLFEYFSETQRNKGNFPGRFSGRQFSNSRSEMNVSTLELGDSALYLCASSLGGQANQPQHFGDGTRLSIL.

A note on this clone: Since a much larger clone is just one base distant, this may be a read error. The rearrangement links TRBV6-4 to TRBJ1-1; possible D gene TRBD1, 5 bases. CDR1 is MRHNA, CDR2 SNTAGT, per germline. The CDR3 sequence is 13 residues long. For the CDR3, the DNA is TGTGCCTGCAGGGTTAACTTCGACACTGAAGCTTTCTTT. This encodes CACRVNFDTEAFF.

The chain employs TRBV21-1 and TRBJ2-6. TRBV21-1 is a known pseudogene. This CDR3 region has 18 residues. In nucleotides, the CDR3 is TGTGCCAGCAGCAATCGTACGATTTTCAACTCTGGGGCCAACGTCCTGACTTTC. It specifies CASSNRTIFNSGANVLTF.

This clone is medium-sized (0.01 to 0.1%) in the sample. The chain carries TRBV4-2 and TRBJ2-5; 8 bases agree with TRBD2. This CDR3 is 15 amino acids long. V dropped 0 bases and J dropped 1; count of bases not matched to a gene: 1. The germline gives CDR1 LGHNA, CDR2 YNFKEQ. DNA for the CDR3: TGTGCCAGCAGCCAAGATCGGGAGGGCCAAGAGACCCAGTACTTC. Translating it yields CASSQDREGQETQYF.

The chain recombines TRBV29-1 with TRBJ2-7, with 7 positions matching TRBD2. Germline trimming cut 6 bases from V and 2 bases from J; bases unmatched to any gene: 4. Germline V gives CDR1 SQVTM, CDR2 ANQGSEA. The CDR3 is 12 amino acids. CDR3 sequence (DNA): TGCAGCGTGTGGGAGGGTGCCTACGAGCAGTACTTC. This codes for CSVWEGAYEQYF.

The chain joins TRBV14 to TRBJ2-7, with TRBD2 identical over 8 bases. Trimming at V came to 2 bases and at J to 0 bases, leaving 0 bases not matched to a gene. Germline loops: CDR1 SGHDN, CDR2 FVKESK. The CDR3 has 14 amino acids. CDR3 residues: CASSQSGSSYEQYF. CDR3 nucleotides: TGTGCCAGCAGCCAAAGCGGGAGCTCCTACGAGCAGTACTTC.

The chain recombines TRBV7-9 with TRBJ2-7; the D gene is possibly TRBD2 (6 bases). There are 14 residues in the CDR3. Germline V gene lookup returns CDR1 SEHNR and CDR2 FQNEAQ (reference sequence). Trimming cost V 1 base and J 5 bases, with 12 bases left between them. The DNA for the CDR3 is TGTGCCAGCAGCTTAGTAGCGGCGCAGGACGAGCAGTACTTC. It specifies CASSLVAAQDEQYF.

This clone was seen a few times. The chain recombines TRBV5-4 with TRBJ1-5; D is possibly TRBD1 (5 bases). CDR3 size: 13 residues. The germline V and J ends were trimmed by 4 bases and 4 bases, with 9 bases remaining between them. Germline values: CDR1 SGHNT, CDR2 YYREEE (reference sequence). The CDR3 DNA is TGTGCCAGCAGCACGGGGCCTAATCAGCCCCAGCATTTT. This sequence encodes CASSTGPNQPQHF.

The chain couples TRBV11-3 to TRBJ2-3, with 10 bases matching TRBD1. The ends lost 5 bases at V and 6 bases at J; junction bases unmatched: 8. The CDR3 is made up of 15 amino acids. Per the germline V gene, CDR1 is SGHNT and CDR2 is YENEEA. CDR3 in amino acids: CASSDRGQGIDTQYF. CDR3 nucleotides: TGTGCCAGCAGCGATAGGGGACAGGGGATTGATACGCAGTATTTT.

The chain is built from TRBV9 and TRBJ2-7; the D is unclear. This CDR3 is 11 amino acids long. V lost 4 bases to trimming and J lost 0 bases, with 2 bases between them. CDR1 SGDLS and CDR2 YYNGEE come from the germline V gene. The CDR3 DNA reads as TGTGCCAGCAGCTCCTCCTACGAGCAGTACTTC. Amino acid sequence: CASSSSYEQYF.

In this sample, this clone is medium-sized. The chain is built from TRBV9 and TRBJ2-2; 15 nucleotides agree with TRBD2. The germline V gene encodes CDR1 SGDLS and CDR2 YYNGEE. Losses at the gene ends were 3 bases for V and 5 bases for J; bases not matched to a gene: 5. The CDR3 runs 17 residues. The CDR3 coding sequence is TGTGCCAGCAGCGGGACTAGCGGGAGGGCTTGGACCGGGGAGCTGTTTTTT. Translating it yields CASSGTSGRAWTGELFF.

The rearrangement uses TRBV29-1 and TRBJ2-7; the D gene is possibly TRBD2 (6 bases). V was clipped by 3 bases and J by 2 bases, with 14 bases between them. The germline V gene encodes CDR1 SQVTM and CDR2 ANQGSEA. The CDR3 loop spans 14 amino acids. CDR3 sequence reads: CSVDDGGQAYEQYF. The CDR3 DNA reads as TGCAGCGTTGATGACGGAGGGCAGGCCTACGAGCAGTACTTC.

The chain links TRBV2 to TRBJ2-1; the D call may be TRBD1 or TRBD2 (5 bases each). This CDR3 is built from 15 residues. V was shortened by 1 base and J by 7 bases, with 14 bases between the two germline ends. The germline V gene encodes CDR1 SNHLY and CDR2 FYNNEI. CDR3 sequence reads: CASSEEGRRWNEQFF. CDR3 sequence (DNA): TGTGCCAGCAGTGAAGAGGGACGGAGGTGGAATGAGCAGTTCTTC.

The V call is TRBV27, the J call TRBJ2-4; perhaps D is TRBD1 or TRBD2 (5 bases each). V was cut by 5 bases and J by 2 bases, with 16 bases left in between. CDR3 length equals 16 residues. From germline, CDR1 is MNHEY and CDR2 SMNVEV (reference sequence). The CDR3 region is CASSLTVSGTKNIQYF. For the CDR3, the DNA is TGTGCCAGCAGTCTGACAGTTTCGGGGACCAAAAACATTCAGTACTTC.

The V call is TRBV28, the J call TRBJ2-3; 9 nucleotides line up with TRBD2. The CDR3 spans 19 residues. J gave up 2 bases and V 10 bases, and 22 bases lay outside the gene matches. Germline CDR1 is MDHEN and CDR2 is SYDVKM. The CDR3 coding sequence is TGTGCCACCACATGGGGTCCCAACGCTAGCGGGATTCCCACAGATACGCAGTATTTT. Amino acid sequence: CATTWGPNASGIPTDTQYF.